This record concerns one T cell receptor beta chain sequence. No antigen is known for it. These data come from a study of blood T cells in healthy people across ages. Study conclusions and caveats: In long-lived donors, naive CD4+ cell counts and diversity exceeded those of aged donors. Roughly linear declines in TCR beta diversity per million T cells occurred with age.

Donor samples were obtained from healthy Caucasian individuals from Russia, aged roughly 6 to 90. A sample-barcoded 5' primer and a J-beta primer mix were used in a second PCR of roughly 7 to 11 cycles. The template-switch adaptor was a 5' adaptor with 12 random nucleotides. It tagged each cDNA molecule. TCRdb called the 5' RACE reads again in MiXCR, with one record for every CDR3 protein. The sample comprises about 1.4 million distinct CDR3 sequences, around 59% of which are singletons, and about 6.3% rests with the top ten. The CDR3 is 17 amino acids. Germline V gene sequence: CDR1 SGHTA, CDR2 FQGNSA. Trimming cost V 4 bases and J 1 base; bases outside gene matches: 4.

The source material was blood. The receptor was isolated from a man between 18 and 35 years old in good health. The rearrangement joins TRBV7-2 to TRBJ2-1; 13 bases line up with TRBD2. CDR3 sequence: CASSYRLAGGSYNEQFF. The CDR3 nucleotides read TGTGCCAGCAGCTACCGACTAGCGGGGGGATCCTACAATGAGCAGTTCTTC.